The 30 T cell receptor beta chains below all came from one sample that was sequenced in a study of beta chain features in type 1 diabetes. The investigators reverse transcribed all of the isolated RNA, so they sequenced expressed TCRB transcripts. The assay was immunoSEQ multiplex PCR, and TCRdb's table has in-frame clones only and misses some. The profile covers roughly 40,000 clones, with 49% appearing a single time and 0.72% taken by the ten largest. The sequencing sample was made of central memory CD4+ T cells from blood. Receptors were obtained from a woman between 18 and 29 years old in good health.

The chain links TRBV5-6 to TRBJ2-2; tentative D call: TRBD2 (5 bases). V was shortened by 3 bases and J by 3 bases, with 18 bases between the two germline ends. Germline V gene sequence: CDR1 SGHDT, CDR2 YYEEEE. The CDR3 extends over 17 amino acids. CDR3 bases: TGTGCCAGCAGCTGGGAGAGTATGGCCTCGGACACCGGGGAGCTGTTTTTT. It encodes CASSWESMASDTGELFF. Looking up the rest from reference TRBV5-6 and TRBJ2-2 gives the full variable domain: DAGVTQSPTHLIKTRGQQVTLRCSPKSGHDTVSWYQQALGQGPQFIFQYYEEEERQRGNFPDRFSGHQFPNYSSELNVNALLLGDSALYLCASSWESMASDTGELFFGEGSRLTVL.

This chain connects TRBV7-9 to TRBJ1-1; TRBD1 aligns across 10 bases. In germline, CDR1 is SEHNR, CDR2 FQNEAQ (reference sequence). This CDR3 has 15 residues. The junction had 6 bases not matched to a gene; V was cut back by 4 bases and J by 4 bases. The CDR3 DNA sequence: TGTGCCAGCAGCTCCAGACAGGGGGCGCCCACTGAAGCTTTCTTT. Its translation: CASSSRQGAPTEAFF.

The chain employs TRBV27 and TRBJ1-6, with 8 bases that match TRBD1. Germline V lookup: CDR1 MNHEY, CDR2 SMNVEV (reference sequence). The CDR3 covers 16 residues. J gave up 9 bases and V 3 bases, and 10 bases lay outside the gene matches. CDR3 in amino acids: CASSFPPGGRGSPLHF. CDR3 sequence (DNA): TGTGCCAGCAGTTTCCCGCCAGGGGGCCGTGGTTCACCCCTCCACTTT.

The chain combines TRBV14 with TRBJ2-3; D is ambiguous. The CDR3 runs 15 residues. Germline V gene sequence: CDR1 SGHDN, CDR2 FVKESK. With 1 base removed from V and 2 bases from J, the gap between germline ends came to 10 bases. CDR3 loop: CASSQVEDNTDTQYF. In nucleotides, the CDR3 is TGTGCCAGCAGCCAAGTGGAAGACAACACAGATACGCAGTATTTT.

This clone has only a few counts. The rearrangement links TRBV29-1 to TRBJ2-1; D is uncertain. Germline lookup yields CDR1 SQVTM and CDR2 ANQGSEA. The CDR3 is 14 residues long. V lost 8 bases to trimming and J lost 8 bases, with 22 bases between them. The CDR3 DNA reads as TGCAGCCTAATCCCTTCGGCACTGGCGGATGAGCAGTTCTTC. Its protein product is CSLIPSALADEQFF.

This clone was counted only a few times. J is TRBJ2-5 and V is TRBV4-2; weak D call: TRBD2 (6 bases). V gave up 0 bases and J gave up 4 bases, with 12 bases separating them. CDR1 is LGHNA, CDR2 YNFKEQ, per germline. CDR3 size: 15 residues. CDR3 loop: CASSQDPSARETQYF. DNA of the CDR3: TGTGCCAGCAGCCAAGATCCTAGCGCGAGAGAGACCCAGTACTTC.

J is TRBJ1-2 and V is TRBV5-1; unclear D gene. This CDR3 has 12 residues. Trimming cost V 0 bases and J 5 bases, with 5 bases left between them. Germline CDR1 reads SGHRS; CDR2 reads YFSETQ. As DNA, the CDR3 is TGCGCCAGCAGCTTGGGTGCGTATGGCTACACCTTC. Amino acid sequence: CASSLGAYGYTF. The whole variable domain, remainder taken from reference TRBV5-1 and TRBJ1-2, is KAGVTQTPRYLIKTRGQQVTLSCSPISGHRSVSWYQQTPGQGLQFLFEYFSETQRNKGNFPGRFSGRQFSNSRSEMNVSTLELGDSALYLCASSLGAYGYTFGSGTRLTVV.

By sample share, this clone is medium-sized. This chain connects TRBV7-3 to TRBJ2-3; D gene ambiguous. This CDR3 has 14 residues. V lost 5 bases and J lost 1, with 10 bases in between. CDR1 and CDR2 from the germline V gene are SGHTA and FQGTGA. CDR3 sequence: CASSPLAGTDTQYF. CDR3 bases: TGTGCCAGCAGCCCGCTTGCGGGCACAGATACGCAGTATTTT.

This clone has a handful of counts. The chain's CDR3 is CASSLGGTSGIIYEQFF. The CDR3 region has the DNA TGTGCCAGCAGCTTAGGTGGAACTAGCGGGATAATCTATGAGCAGTTCTTC. The chain carries TRBV5-4 and TRBJ2-1; 10 bases map to TRBD2. The ends lost 2 bases at V and 8 bases at J; junction bases unmatched: 13. CDR1 SGHNT and CDR2 YYREEE come from the germline V gene (reference sequence). The CDR3 consists of 17 residues.

For the CDR3, the DNA is TGTGCCAGCAGCTTGGTGGGGCTCTACGAGCAGTACTTC. Its protein is CASSLVGLYEQYF. This chain uses TRBV5-8 with TRBJ2-7; TRBD1 is a possible D gene (5 bases). V was trimmed by 0 bases and J by 3 bases, leaving 7 bases between them. This CDR3 region has 13 residues. Germline CDR1 reads SGHTS; CDR2 reads YDEGEE.

J is TRBJ2-6 and V is TRBV30; D not certain. Germline loops: CDR1 GTSNPN, CDR2 SVGIG (reference sequence). CDR3 length: 15 amino acids. With 3 bases removed from V and 1 base from J, the gap between germline ends came to 10 bases. CDR3 protein: CAWSLLNSGANVLTF. CDR3 DNA sequence: TGTGCCTGGAGCCTACTGAATTCTGGGGCCAACGTCCTGACTTTC.

The gene calls are TRBV10-1 and TRBJ2-1; 7 bases match TRBD2. Germline V gene lookup returns CDR1 WNHNN and CDR2 SYGVQD (reference sequence). This CDR3 has 12 residues. Trimming at V came to 3 bases and at J to 12 bases, leaving 5 bases not matched to a gene. The CDR3 loop reads CASSDEGGRQFF. CDR3 in DNA: TGCGCCAGCAGTGATGAGGGCGGGAGGCAGTTCTTC.

The sample holds a few counts of this clone. This rearrangement joins TRBV7-8 to TRBJ1-1, with D possibly matching TRBD1 (6 bases). Germline CDR1 SGHVS, CDR2 FQNEAQ. The CDR3 is 13 amino acids. V dropped 6 bases and J dropped 11 bases, with 19 bases sitting between them. CDR3 nucleotides: TGTGCCAGCAGTGAATATTCGCCAGGGGTGGCTTTCTTT. This sequence encodes CASSEYSPGVAFF.

This sequence joins TRBV2 and TRBJ2-5, with D maybe TRBD2 (7 bases). The CDR3 sequence is 14 residues long. With 7 bases removed from V and 3 bases from J, the gap between germline ends came to 15 bases. The germline V gene encodes CDR1 SNHLY and CDR2 FYNNEI. The CDR3 DNA sequence: TGTGCCAGCACCCTGGGGGGGGCAAAAGAGACCCAGTACTTC. It specifies CASTLGGAKETQYF.

This rearrangement joins TRBV7-9 to TRBJ1-6; 9 bases are shared with TRBD1. The length of the CDR3 is 14 residues. With V trimmed by 7 bases and J by 8 bases, 6 bases remained unmatched. Germline CDR1 and CDR2: SEHNR and FQNEAQ (reference sequence). The CDR3 reads CASTWTGADSPLHF. CDR3 coding DNA: TGTGCCAGCACGTGGACAGGGGCCGATTCACCCCTCCACTTT.

This chain uses TRBV10-3 with TRBJ1-3; the D is unclear. CDR3 size: 16 residues. CDR1 is ENHRY and CDR2 is SYGVKD in the germline V gene. Trimming removed 3 bases from V and 2 bases from J, with 14 bases in between. DNA for the CDR3: TGTGCCATCAGTGACTTGGCAGGAATCACTGGAAACACCATATATTTT. It is translated as CAISDLAGITGNTIYF.

The chain joins TRBV7-2 to TRBJ1-2, with a weak D call TRBD1 (5 bases). The germline V gene has CDR1 SGHTA and CDR2 FQGNSA. V lost 5 bases to trimming and J lost 0 bases, with 13 bases between them. This CDR3 region has 15 residues. The CDR3 region has the DNA TGTGCCAGCAGCGAAGACTGGACATCTAACTATGGCTACACCTTC. Translated, it gives CASSEDWTSNYGYTF.

V is TRBV5-1 and J is TRBJ2-6; 7 nucleotides align to TRBD1. Per germline, CDR1 SGHRS and CDR2 YFSETQ. The CDR3 length is 17 residues. J was trimmed by 3 bases and V by 1 base; bases with no gene match: 7. CDR3: CASSLFPRDSGANVLTF. The CDR3 DNA reads TGCGCCAGCAGCTTGTTTCCCCGGGACAGTGGGGCCAACGTCCTGACTTTC.

The V gene is TRBV15, the J gene TRBJ2-7; D unclear. The CDR3 is 15 residues long. V lost 0 bases, J lost 1 base, and 10 bases lay in between. Per germline, CDR1 LNHNV and CDR2 YYDKDF (reference sequence). The CDR3 DNA reads as TGTGCCACCAGCAGAGATCCCCACGGGTCCTACGAGCAGTACTTC. Its translation: CATSRDPHGSYEQYF.

This CDR3 is CAWSPGSGNTIYF. The DNA for the CDR3 is TGTGCCTGGAGTCCAGGGTCCGGAAACACCATATATTTT. This chain joins TRBV30 and TRBJ1-3; D possibly corresponds to TRBD1 (5 bases). The CDR3 length is 13 residues. Per germline, CDR1 GTSNPN and CDR2 SVGIG (reference sequence). The germline V and J ends were trimmed by 2 bases and 4 bases, with 9 bases remaining between them.

The chain couples TRBV10-1 to TRBJ2-7; D is ambiguous. Per the germline V gene, CDR1 is WNHNN and CDR2 is SYGVQD (reference sequence). This CDR3 has 15 residues. Trimming removed 0 bases from V and 1 base from J, with 10 bases in between. The CDR3 sequence is CASSESIAQSYEQYF. DNA of the CDR3: TGCGCCAGCAGTGAGTCGATCGCACAGTCCTACGAGCAGTACTTC.

This clone has only a few counts. CDR3 residues: CASTEGGPYEQYF. The CDR3 nucleotides are TGTGCCAGCACCGAGGGAGGCCCCTACGAGCAGTACTTC. This chain joins TRBV7-8 and TRBJ2-7; perhaps TRBD2 as D (6 bases). Trimming left V 7 bases short and J 2 bases short, with 12 bases between. Germline V CDR1 and CDR2: SGHVS, FQNEAQ. The CDR3 loop spans 13 amino acids. The entire variable domain, with the rest obtained from reference TRBV7-8 and TRBJ2-7, is as follows: GAGVSQSPRYKVAKRGQDVALRCDPISGHVSLFWYQQALGQGPEFLTYFQNEAQLDKSGLPSDRFFAERPEGSVSTLKIQRTQQEDSAVYLCASTEGGPYEQYFGPGTRLTVT.

This rearrangement joins TRBV6-1 to TRBJ1-2, with D perhaps matching TRBD1 (6 bases). The CDR3 contains 15 residues. CDR1 is MNHNS, CDR2 SASEGT, per germline. The V and J ends lost 4 bases and 6 bases respectively, with 18 bases between them. CDR3 sequence: CASSVDRTPPHGYTF. DNA for the CDR3: TGTGCCAGCAGTGTTGACAGGACCCCCCCCCATGGCTACACCTTC.

The V gene is TRBV28, the J gene TRBJ1-1; D gene unclear. V was shortened by 2 bases and J by 3 bases, with 7 bases between the two germline ends. Germline V gives CDR1 MDHEN, CDR2 SYDVKM. This CDR3 has 13 residues. CDR3 protein: CASSLAVDTEAFF. The CDR3 DNA sequence: TGTGCCAGCAGTTTAGCCGTAGACACTGAAGCTTTCTTT.

The table lists this clone with a few counts. The CDR3 protein is CASSVDQGFTEAFF. For the CDR3, the DNA is TGTGCCAGCAGCGTAGATCAGGGGTTCACTGAAGCTTTCTTT. The chain combines TRBV9 with TRBJ1-1; D may be TRBD1 (6 bases). This CDR3 has 14 residues. Germline CDR1 reads SGDLS; CDR2 reads YYNGEE. V lost 0 bases and J 4 bases, leaving 10 bases between the germline ends.

This chain uses TRBV11-2 with TRBJ2-3; TRBD1 agrees at 9 bases. V was pared by 1 base and J by 1 base, with 3 bases of the junction left unmatched. Germline values: CDR1 SGHAT, CDR2 FQNNGV. This CDR3 is built from 16 residues. The CDR3 bases are TGTGCCAGCAGCTTAGCCCGGACAGGGGGCACAGATACGCAGTATTTT. It is translated as CASSLARTGGTDTQYF.

A remark on this clone: A much larger clone is a single base away; this may be a read error. Additional DNA sequences in this sample encode the identical CDR3. The chain is built from TRBV7-2 and TRBJ2-5; 7 nucleotides agree with TRBD1. The CDR3 contains 13 residues. Unmatched junction bases numbered 2, after V lost 5 bases and J lost 2 bases. CDR1 is SGHTA and CDR2 is FQGNSA in the germline V gene. The CDR3 DNA follows: TGTGCCAGCAGCCGGGACAGACAAGAGACCCAGTACTTC. Translation gives CASSRDRQETQYF. Using reference TRBV7-2 and TRBJ2-5 for the parts outside the CDR3, the full variable domain is GAGVSQSPSNKVTEKGKDVELRCDPISGHTALYWYRQSLGQGLEFLIYFQGNSAPDKSGLPSDRFSAERTGGSVSTLTIQRTQQEDSAVYLCASSRDRQETQYFGPGTRLLVL.

J is TRBJ1-1 and V is TRBV7-6; D gene unclear. Between the trimmed V and J ends, which lost 1 base and 1 base, there was a span of 10 bases. This CDR3 region has 15 residues. Germline V gives CDR1 SGHVS, CDR2 FNYEAQ. The CDR3 region is CASSLGAFKNTEAFF. CDR3 coding DNA: TGTGCCAGCAGCTTAGGGGCTTTTAAGAACACTGAAGCTTTCTTT.

The chain uses TRBV11-1 and TRBJ2-5; tentatively, D is TRBD2 (6 bases). The V gene lost 5 bases and the J gene lost 2 bases, with 18 bases spanning the gap. The CDR3 is 16 amino acids. Germline CDR1 reads SGHAT; CDR2 reads FQDESV (reference sequence). The chain's CDR3 is CASSPVGGGGQETQYF. The DNA of the CDR3 is TGTGCCAGCAGCCCGGTGGGGGGAGGAGGGCAAGAGACCCAGTACTTC. Combining the CDR3 with reference TRBV11-1 and TRBJ2-5 gives the whole variable domain EAEVAQSPRYKITEKSQAVAFWCDPISGHATLYWYRQILGQGPELLVQFQDESVVDDSQLPKDRFSAERLKGVDSTLKIQPAELGDSAMYLCASSPVGGGGQETQYFGPGTRLLVL.

This chain connects TRBV5-4 to TRBJ2-1, with D unclear. Per the germline V gene, CDR1 is SGHNT and CDR2 is YYREEE (reference sequence). CDR3 length equals 15 residues. V dropped 0 bases and J dropped 5 bases, with 12 bases sitting between them. This CDR3 reads CASSLAGSLNNEQFF. For the CDR3, the DNA is TGTGCCAGCAGCTTGGCCGGGTCCCTTAACAATGAGCAGTTCTTC.